What follows are 21 T cell receptor beta chains derived from one specimen sequenced in a study of type 1 regulatory T cells. Antigen specificity for these receptors is unknown. TCRdb redid the calling of the reads with MiXCR, one entry per CDR3 protein. This table holds 60,000 to 70,000 distinct CDR3 sequences, roughly half found once. Source material: cultured non-Tr1 T cells, either the whole culture or a sorted T cell fraction (not recorded which). Receptors originate from a human donor in good health.

This clonotype was observed a handful of times. The chain recombines TRBV5-1 with TRBJ2-7, with a possible D match to TRBD2 (6 bases). Germline CDR1 reads SGHRS; CDR2 reads YFSETQ. The CDR3 is made up of 13 amino acids. Trimming removed 2 bases from V and 7 bases from J, with 13 bases in between. CDR3 protein: CASSFNRAGEQYF. The CDR3 bases are TGCGCCAGCAGCTTCAATAGGGCGGGAGAGCAGTACTTC.

The CDR3 nucleotides read TGTGCCAGCAGTTGGGACCACCTAAGAGGGACCCAGTACTTC. Translation gives CASSWDHLRGTQYF. The J gene is TRBJ2-5, the V gene TRBV6-5, with D perhaps TRBD1 or TRBD2 (5 bases each). The V end lost 4 bases, the J end lost 7 bases, and 16 bases lay between the germline ends. The CDR3 has 14 residues. Germline V gene data show CDR1 as MNHEY and CDR2 as SVGAGI.

The chain combines TRBV9 with TRBJ2-3; D is possibly TRBD2 (6 bases). Germline CDR1 is SGDLS and CDR2 is YYNGEE. This CDR3 region has 13 residues. The V end was cut by 0 bases, the J end by 9 bases, with 11 bases between. CDR3 DNA sequence: TGTGCCAGCAGCGTAGGTCGGGCGGGAACGCAGTATTTT. Translated: CASSVGRAGTQYF. The variable domain in full, completed from reference TRBV9 and TRBJ2-3, reads DSGVTQTPKHLITATGQRVTLRCSPRSGDLSVYWYQQSLDQGLQFLIQYYNGEERAKGNILERFSAQQFPDLHSELNLSSLELGDSALYFCASSVGRAGTQYFGPGTRLTVL.

A few counts support this clonotype. The rearrangement uses TRBV6-2 or TRBV6-3 and TRBJ2-7; no definite D call. Per germline, CDR1 MNHEY and CDR2 SVGEGT. V was cut by 6 bases and J by 6 bases, with 9 bases left in between. The CDR3 is made up of 11 amino acids. CDR3 in DNA: TGTGCCAGCAGCCACTATCTCGAGCAGTACTTC. Its translation is CASSHYLEQYF.

V gene TRBV6-5 combines with J gene TRBJ1-5; D is uncertain. Germline V gene data show CDR1 as MNHEY and CDR2 as SVGAGI. The V end lost 6 bases, the J end lost 3 bases, and 15 bases lay between the germline ends. The CDR3 loop spans 15 amino acids. The chain's CDR3 is CASRPGAPINQPQHF. CDR3 nucleotides: TGTGCCAGCAGACCGGGCGCCCCGATCAATCAGCCCCAGCATTTT.

The rearrangement joins TRBV5-1 to TRBJ1-1; D gene unclear. There are 13 residues in the CDR3. The V end was cut by 4 bases, the J end by 1 base, with 8 bases between. Germline V lookup: CDR1 SGHRS, CDR2 YFSETQ. The CDR3 sequence: CASSIPPNTEAFF. CDR3 nucleotide sequence: TGCGCCAGCAGCATCCCACCGAACACTGAAGCTTTCTTT. The complete variable domain, with remaining parts taken from reference TRBV5-1 and TRBJ1-1, reads KAGVTQTPRYLIKTRGQQVTLSCSPISGHRSVSWYQQTPGQGLQFLFEYFSETQRNKGNFPGRFSGRQFSNSRSEMNVSTLELGDSALYLCASSIPPNTEAFFGQGTRLTVV.

The chain combines TRBV3-1 with TRBJ1-1; 8 nucleotides match TRBD1. CDR1 is LGHDT, CDR2 YNNKEL, per germline (reference sequence). V was pared by 6 bases and J by 4 bases, with 13 bases of the junction left unmatched. The CDR3 runs 16 residues. CDR3 nucleotides: TGTGCCAGCAGTTTCGGACAGGGCCAGTTAAGCACTGAAGCTTTCTTT. This encodes CASSFGQGQLSTEAFF. The variable domain in full, with the rest retrieved from reference TRBV3-1 and TRBJ1-1, is DTAVSQTPKYLVTQMGNDKSIKCEQNLGHDTMYWYKQDSKKFLKIMFSYNNKELIINETVPNRFSPKSPDKAHLNLHINSLELGDSAVYFCASSFGQGQLSTEAFFGQGTRLTVV.

J is TRBJ2-7 and V is TRBV5-1, with 14 bases that match TRBD2. V lost 4 bases to trimming and J lost 3 bases; unmatched junction nucleotides: 6. CDR1 is SGHRS, CDR2 YFSETQ, per germline. The CDR3 covers 16 residues. This chain's CDR3 is CASSPLGLAGDYEQYF. The CDR3 region has the DNA TGCGCCAGCAGCCCGCTGGGACTAGCGGGGGACTACGAGCAGTACTTC.

In DNA, the CDR3 is TGTGCCAGCCGGGCAGGGTATAACTATGGCTACACCTTC. Encoded protein: CASRAGYNYGYTF. The J gene is TRBJ1-2, the V gene TRBV27, with a possible D match to TRBD1 (5 bases). V was trimmed by 8 bases and J by 1 base, leaving 11 bases between them. This CDR3 has 13 amino acids. In germline, CDR1 is MNHEY, CDR2 SMNVEV (reference sequence).

This clonotype occurred a few times. The chain recombines TRBV27 with TRBJ1-1, with TRBD1 matching over 7 bases. The CDR3 contains 16 residues. V lost 5 bases and J lost 1; bases outside the gene matches: 10. CDR1 and CDR2 (germline): MNHEY, SMNVEV (reference sequence). CDR3 sequence: CASSTPDRRANTEAFF. Here the CDR3 DNA reads TGTGCCAGCAGTACCCCGGACAGGAGAGCGAACACTGAAGCTTTCTTT.

This chain uses TRBV12-3 or TRBV12-4 with TRBJ2-5; D call uncertain. The V end was cut by 2 bases, the J end by 5 bases, with 6 bases between. The CDR3 is made up of 12 amino acids. The CDR3, as DNA: TGTGCCAGCAGTTTATCCTCGGAGACCCAGTACTTC. The encoded protein is CASSLSSETQYF.

The rearrangement joins TRBV5-1 to TRBJ1-5; TRBD1 agrees at 7 bases. Germline-derived CDR1 and CDR2 are SGHRS and YFSETQ. V dropped 0 bases and J dropped 4; count of bases not matched to a gene: 4. The CDR3 has 15 amino acids. CDR3 region: CASSLDGTENQPQHF. DNA of the CDR3: TGCGCCAGCAGCTTGGATGGGACAGAGAATCAGCCCCAGCATTTT.

A word on this clonotype: A single base separates this from a much larger clone, so it may be a read error. The chain combines TRBV5-1 with TRBJ2-5; D gene unclear. This CDR3 region has 15 residues. Germline values: CDR1 SGHRS, CDR2 YFSETQ. The CDR3 DNA reads TGCGCCAGCAGCCTGACCGGGTTTAGAGGAGAGACCCAGTGCTTC. It encodes CASSLTGFRGETQCF.

V is TRBV6-1 and J is TRBJ1-1, with D possibly TRBD1 on 6 matching bases. V was clipped by 4 bases and J by 3 bases, with 15 bases between them. Germline lookup yields CDR1 MNHNS and CDR2 SASEGT. The CDR3 runs 15 residues. The CDR3 spells CASSARGAGDTEAFF. Written as DNA, the CDR3 is TGTGCCAGCAGTGCGAGGGGGGCAGGGGACACTGAAGCTTTCTTT.

CDR3 residues: CASSSRTYLRSGANVLTF. The CDR3 nucleotides read TGTGCCAGCAGCTCGCGGACGTACCTGCGATCTGGGGCCAACGTCCTGACTTTC. This rearrangement joins TRBV7-9 to TRBJ2-6; D unclear. V dropped 4 bases and J dropped 1 base, with 17 bases sitting between them. CDR1 and CDR2 from the germline V gene are SEHNR and FQNEAQ (reference sequence). This CDR3 contains 18 residues.

The chain has TRBV6-1 and TRBJ1-1, with D possibly matching TRBD1 (6 bases). Germline values: CDR1 MNHNS, CDR2 SASEGT. Trimming removed 6 bases from V and 0 bases from J, with 11 bases in between. This CDR3 comprises 14 residues. CDR3 loop: CASSVRGVNTEAFF. The CDR3, as DNA: TGTGCCAGCAGCGTCAGGGGCGTGAACACTGAAGCTTTCTTT.

This clonotype was observed a handful of times. The V and J genes are TRBV5-1 and TRBJ1-6; the match to TRBD1 covers 7 bases. Germline lookup yields CDR1 SGHRS and CDR2 YFSETQ. The CDR3 is 17 amino acids. Unmatched junction bases numbered 10, after V lost 1 base and J lost 6 bases. The CDR3 here is CASSLSAGGHFNSPLHF. The CDR3 coding sequence is TGCGCCAGCAGCTTGTCAGCAGGGGGACATTTTAATTCACCCCTCCACTTT.

The rearrangement uses TRBV24-1 and TRBJ2-1, with 7 bases lining up with TRBD2. Unmatched junction bases numbered 13, after V lost 4 bases and J lost 5 bases. CDR1 is KGHDR and CDR2 is SFDVKD in the germline V gene. CDR3 length: 17 residues. DNA of the CDR3: TGTGCCACCAGTGACACCGGTGGCGCGGGGGAAAACAATGAGCAGTTCTTC. It is translated as CATSDTGGAGENNEQFF.

V usage is TRBV30 and J usage is TRBJ1-3; 7 nucleotides match TRBD1. The CDR3 runs to 14 residues. Looked up from germline, CDR1 is GTSNPN and CDR2 is SVGIG (reference sequence). V gave up 4 bases and J gave up 0 bases; unmatched junction bases: 3. The CDR3 DNA reads TGTGCCTGGAACAGGGGCCACTCTGGAAACACCATATATTTT. It yields the protein CAWNRGHSGNTIYF.

This clonotype was seen many times. The chain recombines TRBV7-2 with TRBJ2-7, with D perhaps assigned TRBD1 or TRBD2 (5 bases each). Trimming took off 1 base at V and 3 bases at J, with 10 bases between the two ends. The CDR3 has 14 amino acids. Per the germline V gene, CDR1 is SGHTA and CDR2 is FQGNSA. DNA of the CDR3: TGTGCCAGCAGCTTAGAGAGGGGAGTCTACGAGCAGTACTTC. Amino acids: CASSLERGVYEQYF.

The chain employs TRBV12-3 or TRBV12-4 and TRBJ2-5, with TRBD1 as a possible D gene (6 bases). Trimming removed 0 bases at V and 0 bases at J, with 11 bases between. The CDR3 is 16 residues long. The CDR3 region is CASSLAKGTYQETQYF. For the CDR3, the DNA is TGTGCCAGCAGTTTAGCGAAGGGGACATACCAAGAGACCCAGTACTTC.